The 28 T cell receptor beta chains reported below all come from one sample, sequenced in a study of shared clonotypes between healthy human individuals. The table came from immunoSEQ multiplex PCR; TCRdb's copy has only in-frame clones and leaves some out. This sample has about 96,000 clones, with around half found just once. The source material was PBMCs. The source is a woman aged 35 to 49 in good health. Some clones in this sample may be carry-over from other donors' samples.

This clone was observed a handful of times. The chain links TRBV30 to TRBJ2-3, with 8 bases lining up with TRBD1. Losses at the gene ends were 6 bases for V and 3 bases for J; bases not matched to a gene: 11. The CDR3 is 15 amino acids. In germline, CDR1 is GTSNPN, CDR2 SVGIG (reference sequence). The CDR3 DNA reads as TGTGCCTGCCATGAAACTACAGGGGGAACAGATACGCAGTATTTT. It yields the protein CACHETTGGTDTQYF.

The J gene is TRBJ2-3, the V gene TRBV7-3; TRBD2 matches at 9 bases. J lost 0 bases, V lost 3 bases, and 4 bases had no gene match. Per germline, CDR1 SGHTA and CDR2 FQGTGA. The CDR3 is made up of 16 amino acids. The CDR3, as DNA: TGTGCCAGCAGCTTCCGAGCGGGAGGTAGCACAGATACGCAGTATTTT. It specifies CASSFRAGGSTDTQYF. Full variable domain (missing parts from reference TRBV7-3 and TRBJ2-3): GAGVSQTPSNKVTEKGKYVELRCDPISGHTALYWYRQSLGQGPEFLIYFQGTGAADDSGLPNDRFFAVRPEGSVSTLKIQRTERGDSAVYLCASSFRAGGSTDTQYFGPGTRLTVL.

The chain links TRBV6-5 to TRBJ2-7, with 15 bases that match TRBD2. The CDR3 loop spans 14 amino acids. Per germline, CDR1 MNHEY and CDR2 SVGAGI. V lost 6 bases and J lost 4; bases outside the gene matches: 1. The CDR3 coding sequence is TGTGCCAGCAGCGGGACTAGCGGGAGGTACGAGCAGTACTTC. Protein: CASSGTSGRYEQYF.

V and J are TRBV7-9 and TRBJ2-7; 7 bases match TRBD2. Germline CDR1 reads SEHNR; CDR2 reads FQNEAQ (reference sequence). The CDR3 sequence is 14 residues long. The trim removed 6 bases at V and 0 bases at J, leaving 5 bases unmatched. The CDR3 sequence is CASSPSGFSYEQYF. Written as DNA, the CDR3 is TGTGCCAGCAGTCCTAGCGGCTTCTCCTACGAGCAGTACTTC.

This clone was detected once. This chain links TRBV30 with TRBJ2-1, with 12 bases fitting TRBD2. V shed 0 bases, J shed 2 bases, and the junction held 17 bases outside the gene matches. Germline CDR1 is GTSNPN and CDR2 is SVGIG (reference sequence). The CDR3 loop spans 21 amino acids. The DNA for the CDR3 is TGTGCCTGGAGTGTCCGACTCCTAGCGGGAGGGCTAGCAGTCCCCTACAATGAGCAGTTCTTC. As protein: CAWSVRLLAGGLAVPYNEQFF.

V and J are TRBV2 and TRBJ2-3; 7 nucleotides align to TRBD1. Germline CDR1 SNHLY, CDR2 FYNNEI. V lost 8 bases to trimming and J lost 2 bases; unmatched junction nucleotides: 7. The CDR3 has 14 amino acids. Here the CDR3 reads CASLTGQHTDTQYF. CDR3 in DNA: TGTGCCAGCCTTACGGGACAGCACACAGATACGCAGTATTTT.

Comments on this clone: This sequence is one base from a far larger clone and is likely a read error. This chain connects TRBV19 to TRBJ2-7; D not resolved. This CDR3 has 15 amino acids. The germline gives CDR1 LNHDA, CDR2 SQIVND (reference sequence). The CDR3 spells CASSIDSSARYEPYF. In DNA, the CDR3 is TGTGCCAGTAGTATAGATTCTTCAGCTCGCTACGAGCCGTACTTC.

This clone has just a few counts. The gene calls are TRBV29-1 and TRBJ1-5; D gene ambiguous. V was pared by 4 bases and J by 1 base, with 8 bases between. Per the germline V gene, CDR1 is SQVTM and CDR2 is ANQGSEA. The CDR3 extends over 13 amino acids. As DNA, the CDR3 is TGCAGCGTTGGGTCCATAAGCAATCAGCCCCAGCATTTT. Encoded protein: CSVGSISNQPQHF.

The sample holds a few counts of this clone. The V and J genes are TRBV18 and TRBJ2-5, with TRBD2 as a possible D gene (5 bases). The end of the DNA aligns better with TRBJ2-7, so the J call may be wrong. This CDR3 contains 11 residues. The germline gives CDR1 KGHSH, CDR2 LQKENI. This CDR3 is CASRDSYEQYF. The CDR3 coding sequence is TGTGCCAGCCGGGACTCCTACGAGCAGTACTTC.

The CDR3 protein is CASSTGGTGNYEQYF. CDR3 nucleotide sequence: TGTGCCAGCTCAACGGGGGGGACAGGCAACTACGAGCAGTACTTC. The genes are TRBV18 and TRBJ2-7, with D tentatively TRBD1 or TRBD2 (8 bases each). The CDR3 has 15 residues. V gave up 5 bases and J gave up 3 bases, with 17 bases separating them. Germline V gives CDR1 KGHSH, CDR2 LQKENI. Drawing the rest from reference TRBV18 and TRBJ2-7, the complete variable domain is NAGVMQNPRHLVRRRGQEARLRCSPMKGHSHVYWYRQLPEEGLKFMVYLQKENIIDESGMPKERFSAEFPKEGPSILRIQQVVRGDSAAYFCASSTGGTGNYEQYFGPGTRLTVT.

This clone was counted once. The chain carries TRBV5-1 and TRBJ2-5, with a tentative D call TRBD1 (6 bases). The V gene lost 1 base and the J gene lost 1 base, with 8 bases spanning the gap. This CDR3 has 14 amino acids. The germline V gene has CDR1 SGHRS and CDR2 YFSETQ. CDR3 DNA: TGCGCCAGCAGCTTGCAGGGGCTCCAAGAGACCCAGTACTTC. It is translated as CASSLQGLQETQYF. Combining the CDR3 with reference TRBV5-1 and TRBJ2-5 gives the whole variable domain KAGVTQTPRYLIKTRGQQVTLSCSPISGHRSVSWYQQTPGQGLQFLFEYFSETQRNKGNFPGRFSGRQFSNSRSEMNVSTLELGDSALYLCASSLQGLQETQYFGPGTRLLVL.

V and J are TRBV29-1 and TRBJ2-7, with TRBD2 identical over 8 bases. CDR1 is SQVTM, CDR2 ANQGSEA, per germline. The V gene end was trimmed by 6 bases and the J gene end by 3 bases; junction bases not matched to a gene: 4. The length of the CDR3 is 12 residues. CDR3 DNA: TGCAGCGTGCAGGGACTAGGCTACGAGCAGTACTTC. Its protein product is CSVQGLGYEQYF.

The chain couples TRBV5-1 to TRBJ2-5; D gene ambiguous. The J call may be wrong; the DNA end is better matched by TRBJ2-7. CDR3 length: 15 amino acids. The V gene's germline CDR1 is SGHRS and CDR2 YFSETQ. CDR3 DNA sequence: TGCGCCAGCAGACCATCTACCCTCGCCTCCTACGAGCAGTACTTC. Residues: CASRPSTLASYEQYF.

The chain combines TRBV2 with TRBJ2-1, with D perhaps TRBD2 (7 bases). Trimming took 8 bases from V and 5 from J, leaving 16 bases between them. There are 14 residues in the CDR3. CDR1 and CDR2 (germline): SNHLY, FYNNEI. CDR3 in amino acids: CASRGAGTHNEQFF. CDR3 DNA: TGTGCCAGCCGGGGGGCTGGGACTCACAATGAGCAGTTCTTC.

Many counts were recorded for this clone. The chain recombines TRBV2 with TRBJ2-7; 11 bases align to TRBD1. Looked up from germline, CDR1 is SNHLY and CDR2 is FYNNEI. V was clipped by 6 bases and J by 2 bases; unmatched bases: 3. The CDR3 totals 14 residues. The CDR3 loop reads CASSRDRGAYEQYF. The CDR3 bases are TGTGCCAGCAGCAGGGACAGGGGGGCCTACGAGCAGTACTTC.

The rearrangement joins TRBV28 to TRBJ2-7, with D possibly being TRBD1 or TRBD2 (5 bases each). V lost 9 bases and J 9 bases, leaving 15 bases between the germline ends. The CDR3 is made up of 11 amino acids. Germline V CDR1 and CDR2: MDHEN, SYDVKM. The CDR3 DNA reads as TGTGCCAGTGGGTTGCAGGGACGGCAGTACTTC. Its translation is CASGLQGRQYF.

The V and J genes are TRBV5-8 and TRBJ2-7; D is undetermined. This CDR3 comprises 12 residues. V lost 0 bases and J lost 2, with 3 bases in between. The germline gives CDR1 SGHTS, CDR2 YDEGEE. Here the CDR3 DNA reads TGTGCCAGCAGCTTGGTGGCCTACGAGCAGTACTTC. Its protein is CASSLVAYEQYF.

CDR3 coding DNA: TGTGCCAGCAGTGAATGGAATGAGCAGTTCTTC. Translating gives CASSEWNEQFF. V is TRBV6-1 and J is TRBJ2-1; D is undetermined. The CDR3 spans 11 residues. The germline CDR1 and CDR2 sequences are MNHNS and SASEGT. V lost 2 bases and J lost 7, with 3 bases in between.

This clone was counted only a few times. The chain carries TRBV6-4 and TRBJ2-2; D gene unclear. CDR1 is MRHNA and CDR2 is SNTAGT in the germline V gene. V was clipped by 2 bases and J by 3 bases, with 4 bases between them. This CDR3 has 13 amino acids. The CDR3 bases are TGTGCCAGCAGTGACGCGGACACCGGGGAGCTGTTTTTT. This encodes CASSDADTGELFF.

The chain links TRBV29-1 to TRBJ2-5, with D perhaps TRBD1 (5 bases). The DNA end is more similar to TRBJ2-7, so the J call may be wrong. CDR3 length equals 13 residues. CDR1 SQVTM and CDR2 ANQGSEA come from the germline V gene. The CDR3: CSVVRVGSYEQYF. The CDR3 DNA reads TGCAGCGTTGTCAGGGTCGGTTCCTACGAGCAGTACTTC.

This clone was picked up many times. The chain links TRBV4-1 to TRBJ2-7; the match to TRBD1 covers 7 bases. This CDR3 contains 14 residues. Germline CDR1 is MGHRA and CDR2 is YSYEKL. V was pared by 6 bases and J by 3 bases, with 8 bases of the junction left unmatched. DNA for the CDR3: TGCGCCAGCAGGCAACAGGGGTCCGGCTACGAGCAGTACTTC. The encoded protein is CASRQQGSGYEQYF.

This clone was detected many times. The chain carries TRBV4-3 and TRBJ1-1; D is possibly TRBD1 (5 bases). From germline, CDR1 is LGHNA and CDR2 YSLEER. V dropped 4 bases and J dropped 4 bases, with 13 bases sitting between them. The CDR3 is made up of 14 amino acids. CDR3 sequence reads: CASSPQGSTTEAFF. The CDR3 DNA is TGCGCCAGCAGCCCCCAGGGTAGTACCACTGAAGCTTTCTTT.

This chain uses TRBV29-1 with TRBJ1-2; tentatively, D is TRBD1 (5 bases). Germline CDR1 is SQVTM and CDR2 is ANQGSEA. Between the trimmed V and J ends, which lost 7 bases and 4 bases, there was a span of 13 bases. The CDR3 is made up of 12 amino acids. The DNA of the CDR3 is TGCAGCGCTTCCAGGGAGGGCTATGGCTACACCTTC. This gives the protein CSASREGYGYTF.

The chain links TRBV29-1 to TRBJ2-3; perhaps TRBD2 as D (5 bases). Germline lookup yields CDR1 SQVTM and CDR2 ANQGSEA. The V gene lost 1 base and the J gene lost 0 bases, with 8 bases spanning the gap. The CDR3 contains 14 residues. DNA for the CDR3: TGCAGCGTTGAAGGGGAGACTAGCACAGATACGCAGTATTTT. Protein sequence: CSVEGETSTDTQYF.

Many counts were recorded for this clone. The gene calls are TRBV7-3 and TRBJ2-4, with D possibly being TRBD2 (5 bases). The CDR3 spans 11 residues. Per the germline V gene, CDR1 is SGHTA and CDR2 is FQGTGA. The V end lost 5 bases, the J end lost 13 bases, and 12 bases lay between the germline ends. CDR3 bases: TGTGCCAGCAGCCCAAGAAGGGAGCAGTACTTC. It yields the protein CASSPRREQYF.

This clone has just a few counts. The V and J genes are TRBV5-4 and TRBJ2-3; TRBD2 agrees at 12 bases. Germline CDR1 reads SGHNT; CDR2 reads YYREEE (reference sequence). Unmatched junction bases numbered 3, after V lost 3 bases and J lost 4 bases. There are 15 residues in the CDR3. For the CDR3, the DNA is TGTGCCAGCAGCTATCTAGCGGGAGGGGCAGATACGCAGTATTTT. It translates to CASSYLAGGADTQYF. The full variable domain, its missing parts supplied by reference TRBV5-4 and TRBJ2-3, is ETGVTQSPTHLIKTRGQQVTLRCSSQSGHNTVSWYQQALGQGPQFIFQYYREEENGRGNFPPRFSGLQFPNYSSELNVNALELDDSALYLCASSYLAGGADTQYFGPGTRLTVL.

J is TRBJ1-4 and V is TRBV30; D unresolved. This CDR3 is built from 15 residues. CDR1 is GTSNPN, CDR2 SVGIG, per germline (reference sequence). V was cut by 2 bases and J by 7 bases, with 17 bases left in between. CDR3: CAWSQLRSVGEKLFF. DNA of the CDR3: TGTGCCTGGAGTCAGCTCAGGAGCGTGGGTGAAAAACTGTTTTTT.

The chain uses TRBV7-3 and TRBJ2-2, with D perhaps TRBD1 or TRBD2 (5 bases each). The CDR3 consists of 15 residues. The V gene lost 2 bases and the J gene lost 6 bases, with 13 bases spanning the gap. Looked up from germline, CDR1 is SGHTA and CDR2 is FQGTGA. The CDR3 spells CASSLGLGDAGELFF. CDR3 coding DNA: TGTGCCAGCAGCTTAGGTCTAGGGGACGCCGGGGAGCTGTTTTTT.